What follows is one TCR beta chain and its context. Some clones are missing from TCRdb's copy, which holds only in-frame ones; the method was immunoSEQ multiplex PCR. Of 150,000 to 200,000 clones in the sample, roughly 77% were seen once. The source of the sample is a study of blood T cell repertoires in COVID-19. There are 15 residues in the CDR3. V trimming: 6 bases; J trimming: 4 bases; junction bases outside the gene matches: 11. Germline V lookup: CDR1 MNHEY, CDR2 SVGAGI. The specimen sequenced was peripheral blood. The sequence was collected from a woman aged 40 to 55 with COVID-19, enrolled during active disease. The chain recombines TRBV6-5 with TRBJ2-7, with TRBD2 identical over 8 bases. CDR3: CASSFSGADTYEQYF. For the CDR3, the DNA is TGTGCCAGCAGCTTTAGCGGGGCCGATACTTACGAGCAGTACTTC.